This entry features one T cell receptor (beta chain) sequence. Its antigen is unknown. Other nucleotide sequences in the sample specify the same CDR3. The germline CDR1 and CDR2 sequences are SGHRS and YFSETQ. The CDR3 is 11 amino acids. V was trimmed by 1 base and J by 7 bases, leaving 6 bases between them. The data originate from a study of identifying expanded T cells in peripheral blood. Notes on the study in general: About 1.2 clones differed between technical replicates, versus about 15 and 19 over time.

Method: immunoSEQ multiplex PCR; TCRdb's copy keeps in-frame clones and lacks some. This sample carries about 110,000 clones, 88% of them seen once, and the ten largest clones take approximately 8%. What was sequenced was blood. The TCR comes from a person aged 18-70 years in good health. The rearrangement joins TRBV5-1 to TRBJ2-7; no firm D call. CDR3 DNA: TGCGCCAGCAGCTTGTCCGGGGAGCAGTACTTC. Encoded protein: CASSLSGEQYF.